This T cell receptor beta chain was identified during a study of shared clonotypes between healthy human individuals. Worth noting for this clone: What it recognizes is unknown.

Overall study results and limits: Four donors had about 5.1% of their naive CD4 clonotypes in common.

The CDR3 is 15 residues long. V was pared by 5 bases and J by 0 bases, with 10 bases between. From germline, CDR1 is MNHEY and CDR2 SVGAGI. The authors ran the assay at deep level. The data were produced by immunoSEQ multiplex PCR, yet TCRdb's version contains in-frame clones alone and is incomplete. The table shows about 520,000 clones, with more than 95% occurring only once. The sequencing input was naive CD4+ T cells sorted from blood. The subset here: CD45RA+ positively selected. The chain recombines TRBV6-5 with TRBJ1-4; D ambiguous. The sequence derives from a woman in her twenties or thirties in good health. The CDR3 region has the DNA TGTGCCAGCAGTCGCTACGGGGCAACTAATGAAAAACTGTTTTTT. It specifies CASSRYGATNEKLFF.